The 20 T cell receptor beta chains presented below share a single source sample, sequenced in a study of PD-L1 blockade in urothelial cancer. Generated by immunoSEQ multiplex PCR, the TCRdb table keeps only in-frame clones and is missing some. The sample lists roughly 100,000 clones; approximately 85% were seen once. This specimen consisted of PBMCs, obtained around atezolizumab (anti-PD-L1) treatment. Receptors originate from a man in his fifties with urothelial cancer.

The chain combines TRBV7-2 with TRBJ2-1; 9 positions match TRBD1. Trimming took 5 bases from V and 9 from J; bases not matched to a gene: 11. The CDR3 length is 15 residues. Germline values: CDR1 SGHTA, CDR2 FQGNSA. The DNA for the CDR3 is TGTGCCAGCAGCCGAACCGGGACAGGGTTCGCTGAGCAGTTCTTC. Protein: CASSRTGTGFAEQFF.

CDR3 coding DNA: TGTGCCAGCAGCTTAGTGGGGGGACTAGCCAAAAACATTCAGTACTTC. This translates into CASSLVGGLAKNIQYF. This chain connects TRBV7-2 to TRBJ2-4, with a tentative D call TRBD2 (6 bases). V gave up 1 base and J gave up 0 bases, with 10 bases separating them. Germline assignment: CDR1 SGHTA and CDR2 FQGNSA. This CDR3 spans 16 amino acids.

The chain employs TRBV2 and TRBJ2-1; a weak D match, TRBD1 (5 bases). Trimming took off 7 bases at V and 15 bases at J, with 22 bases between the two ends. CDR3 length: 13 amino acids. Germline V gene data show CDR1 as SNHLY and CDR2 as FYNNEI. The CDR3 bases are TGTGCCAGCATCTCAGGGCAGAGGATTGTGTCGTTCTTC. It encodes CASISGQRIVSFF.

This chain connects TRBV27 to TRBJ2-5, with 8 positions matching TRBD2. This CDR3 contains 13 residues. The J segment lost 6 bases and the V segment lost 7 bases, leaving 7 bases of the junction unmatched. Germline assignment: CDR1 MNHEY and CDR2 SMNVEV (reference sequence). The CDR3 loop is CASTSSGRKTQYF. Here the CDR3 DNA reads TGTGCCAGCACCTCCAGCGGGAGAAAGACCCAGTACTTC.

This chain joins TRBV6-5 and TRBJ1-2; TRBD1 agrees at 7 bases. The CDR3 length is 12 residues. Trimming removed 8 bases from V and 8 bases from J; junction bases left unmatched: 8. Germline assignment: CDR1 MNHEY and CDR2 SVGAGI. CDR3 protein: CASGARGTGYTF. The CDR3 nucleotides are TGTGCCAGCGGTGCCAGGGGGACCGGCTACACCTTC.

This chain uses TRBV13 with TRBJ2-1; D possibly corresponds to TRBD2 (5 bases). Germline CDR1 reads PRHDT; CDR2 reads FYEKMQ (reference sequence). The CDR3 totals 12 residues. V was trimmed by 5 bases and J by 7 bases, leaving 9 bases between them. The CDR3 DNA sequence: TGTGCCAGCAGCGTTACGGGGAATGAGCAGTTCTTC. Protein sequence: CASSVTGNEQFF.

This chain links TRBV19 with TRBJ1-5; perhaps TRBD1 as D (6 bases). Per germline, CDR1 LNHDA and CDR2 SQIVND (reference sequence). This CDR3 has 15 residues. The ends were cut back, 7 bases at V and 0 bases at J, with 13 bases in the middle. The CDR3 protein is CASTLQGYSNQPQHF. CDR3 in DNA: TGTGCCAGTACCTTACAGGGTTATAGCAATCAGCCCCAGCATTTT.

The rearrangement joins TRBV15 to TRBJ2-5; D is unclear. V lost 0 bases to trimming and J lost 0 bases, with 11 bases between them. The CDR3 is 16 residues long. CDR1 LNHNV and CDR2 YYDKDF come from the germline V gene (reference sequence). The chain's CDR3 is CATSRDLNGYQETQYF. CDR3 in DNA: TGTGCCACCAGCAGAGATCTTAACGGTTACCAAGAGACCCAGTACTTC. Combining the CDR3 with reference TRBV15 and TRBJ2-5 gives the whole variable domain DAMVIQNPRYQVTQFGKPVTLSCSQTLNHNVMYWYQQKSSQAPKLLFHYYDKDFNNEADTPDNFQSRRPNTSFCFLDIRSPGLGDTAMYLCATSRDLNGYQETQYFGPGTRLLVL.

This sequence joins TRBV28 and TRBJ2-7; 10 nucleotides align to TRBD2. CDR1 is MDHEN and CDR2 is SYDVKM in the germline V gene. CDR3 size: 15 residues. V lost 2 bases and J lost 6; bases outside the gene matches: 7. The chain's CDR3 is CASSLGASGRSEQYF. As DNA, the CDR3 is TGTGCCAGCAGTTTAGGGGCTAGCGGGAGATCCGAGCAGTACTTC.

The chain links TRBV5-1 to TRBJ1-5; the D is unclear. The germline V and J ends were trimmed by 0 bases and 7 bases, with 11 bases remaining between them. This CDR3 region has 14 residues. Looked up from germline, CDR1 is SGHRS and CDR2 is YFSETQ. CDR3 amino acids: CASSLGGSGQPQHF. For the CDR3, the DNA is TGCGCCAGCAGCTTGGGTGGGTCGGGGCAGCCCCAGCATTTT.

This clone showed up just once. The rearrangement joins TRBV9 to TRBJ2-2; D remains unclear. The CDR3 spans 15 residues. Germline V gives CDR1 SGDLS, CDR2 YYNGEE. The ends were cut back, 0 bases at V and 1 base at J, with 7 bases in the middle. The CDR3 sequence: CASSVGAENTGELFF. The CDR3, as DNA: TGTGCCAGCAGCGTAGGAGCTGAGAACACCGGGGAGCTGTTTTTT. Looking up the rest from reference TRBV9 and TRBJ2-2 gives the full variable domain: DSGVTQTPKHLITATGQRVTLRCSPRSGDLSVYWYQQSLDQGLQFLIQYYNGEERAKGNILERFSAQQFPDLHSELNLSSLELGDSALYFCASSVGAENTGELFFGEGSRLTVL.

The chain uses TRBV19 and TRBJ1-2; no definite D call. This CDR3 is built from 13 residues. Per germline, CDR1 LNHDA and CDR2 SQIVND (reference sequence). V lost 0 bases and J 5 bases, leaving 7 bases between the germline ends. The CDR3 coding sequence is TGTGCCAGTAGTATAGAAGCGGGTTATGGCTACACCTTC. This translates into CASSIEAGYGYTF.

The rearrangement links TRBV18 to TRBJ2-5, with TRBD2 matching over 14 bases. The V gene end was trimmed by 4 bases and the J gene end by 4 bases; junction bases not matched to a gene: 2. The CDR3 has 15 residues. Germline V gene lookup returns CDR1 KGHSH and CDR2 LQKENI. The CDR3 DNA follows: TGTGCCAGCTCACTAGGACTAGCGGGAGGAGAGACCCAGTACTTC. As protein: CASSLGLAGGETQYF.

The V call is TRBV6-5, the J call TRBJ1-2; D is unresolved. The germline CDR1 and CDR2 sequences are MNHEY and SVGAGI. The CDR3 has 14 residues. The ends were cut back, 2 bases at V and 2 bases at J, with 9 bases in the middle. The CDR3 DNA sequence: TGTGCCAGCAGTTACCAAGCCACCAACTATGGCTACACCTTC. Its translation is CASSYQATNYGYTF.

J is TRBJ2-2 and V is TRBV7-9, with 8 bases aligning to TRBD2. The length of the CDR3 is 15 residues. Unmatched junction bases numbered 3, after V lost 1 base and J lost 5 bases. The germline V gene encodes CDR1 SEHNR and CDR2 FQNEAQ (reference sequence). The CDR3 DNA reads TGTGCCAGCAGCTTAGTTCCTAGCGGGACCGGGGAGCTGTTTTTT. Residues: CASSLVPSGTGELFF.

This clone showed up just once. The chain uses TRBV6-6 and TRBJ1-5, with 10 nucleotides matching TRBD1. The CDR3 runs to 14 residues. The ends lost 5 bases at V and 6 bases at J; junction bases unmatched: 4. From germline, CDR1 is MNHNY and CDR2 SVGAGI (reference sequence). The CDR3 DNA follows: TGTGCCAGCAGTAGGGACAGGGGTGGTCAGCCCCAGCATTTT. It is translated as CASSRDRGGQPQHF.

V and J are TRBV5-1 and TRBJ2-5, with 7 bases aligning to TRBD2. The CDR3 is made up of 15 amino acids. V lost 4 bases to trimming and J lost 2 bases; unmatched junction nucleotides: 8. Germline CDR1 and CDR2: SGHRS and YFSETQ. CDR3 protein: CASSVGGGIQETQYF. The CDR3 nucleotides read TGCGCCAGCAGCGTTGGGGGGGGTATTCAAGAGACCCAGTACTTC. The full variable domain, completed using reference TRBV5-1 and TRBJ2-5, is KAGVTQTPRYLIKTRGQQVTLSCSPISGHRSVSWYQQTPGQGLQFLFEYFSETQRNKGNFPGRFSGRQFSNSRSEMNVSTLELGDSALYLCASSVGGGIQETQYFGPGTRLLVL.

The chain has TRBV5-8 and TRBJ2-2; TRBD1 matches 9 bases. This CDR3 is 17 amino acids long. The germline gives CDR1 SGHTS, CDR2 YDEGEE. Germline trimming cut 2 bases from V and 3 bases from J; bases unmatched to any gene: 8. CDR3 sequence (DNA): TGTGCCAGCAGCTTTCGTGGACAGGGGCGGGACACCGGGGAGCTGTTTTTT. This encodes CASSFRGQGRDTGELFF.

The chain carries TRBV19 and TRBJ1-2; 11 nucleotides align to TRBD1. Germline V CDR1 and CDR2: LNHDA, SQIVND (reference sequence). J was trimmed by 4 bases and V by 5 bases; bases with no gene match: 6. This CDR3 comprises 15 residues. The CDR3 nucleotides read TGTGCCAGTAGTCGGGGACAGGGGGTACTCTATGGCTACACCTTC. This sequence encodes CASSRGQGVLYGYTF.

The chain joins TRBV27 to TRBJ1-4, with 9 bases identical to TRBD1. Germline CDR1 reads MNHEY; CDR2 reads SMNVEV (reference sequence). Trimming took 4 bases from V and 8 from J; bases not matched to a gene: 5. The CDR3 covers 14 residues. DNA of the CDR3: TGTGCCAGCAGTTCCGCCGGGACAGGGGAAAAACTGTTTTTT. It encodes CASSSAGTGEKLFF.